Following are 26 T cell receptor beta chains from one sample sequenced in a study of radiation and T cells in renal cell carcinoma. Only in-frame clones appear in the TCRdb table, and some are missing; sequencing was by immunoSEQ multiplex PCR. Among some 100,000 clones, 70% to 85% were seen once, and the ten largest hold almost 6.5%. Time point specified: baseline pretreatment blood. The treatment here: 15 Gy SBRT to primary tumor, nephrectomy 4 weeks later. Sample: blood, taken from a patient whose treatment included radiotherapy and nephrectomy. These TCRs come from a man aged 60-69 years with renal cell carcinoma.

V is TRBV5-1 and J is TRBJ1-1; D unresolved. In germline, CDR1 is SGHRS, CDR2 YFSETQ. This CDR3 region has 15 residues. The ends were cut back, 0 bases at V and 0 bases at J, with 9 bases in the middle. CDR3 nucleotides: TGCGCCAGCAGCTTGGGGGATCAAGTGAACACTGAAGCTTTCTTT. This encodes CASSLGDQVNTEAFF. Using reference TRBV5-1 and TRBJ1-1 for the parts outside the CDR3, the full variable domain is KAGVTQTPRYLIKTRGQQVTLSCSPISGHRSVSWYQQTPGQGLQFLFEYFSETQRNKGNFPGRFSGRQFSNSRSEMNVSTLELGDSALYLCASSLGDQVNTEAFFGQGTRLTVV.

The CDR3 DNA sequence: TGTGCCAGCAGCTTAGCGGGACTAGCGGGAGGCGGAACCCCGAACACCGGGGAGCTGTTTTTT. This encodes CASSLAGLAGGGTPNTGELFF. The V gene is TRBV7-7, the J gene TRBJ2-2; 15 positions match TRBD2. This CDR3 has 21 residues. V gave up 0 bases and J gave up 0 bases; unmatched junction bases: 8. Per the germline V gene, CDR1 is SSHAT and CDR2 is FNYEAQ (reference sequence).

The rearrangement joins TRBV7-9 to TRBJ1-2; 8 bases fit TRBD1. CDR1 and CDR2 from the germline V gene are SEHNR and FQNEAQ (reference sequence). The CDR3 runs 15 residues. J gave up 7 bases and V 5 bases, and 12 bases lay outside the gene matches. This chain's CDR3 is CASSAALGQGTGYTF. The DNA for the CDR3 is TGTGCCAGCAGCGCCGCCTTAGGACAGGGAACTGGCTACACCTTC.

The V and J genes are TRBV19 and TRBJ1-1, with a weak D call TRBD1 (6 bases). The germline gives CDR1 LNHDA, CDR2 SQIVND (reference sequence). The CDR3 consists of 14 residues. V gave up 6 bases and J gave up 1 base, with 12 bases separating them. CDR3 loop: CASRHREGNTEAFF. Here the CDR3 DNA reads TGTGCCAGTAGGCACAGGGAGGGGAACACTGAAGCTTTCTTT.

The genes are TRBV6-1 and TRBJ1-2; unclear D gene. Germline V gene lookup returns CDR1 MNHNS and CDR2 SASEGT. V was trimmed by 6 bases and J by 0 bases, leaving 8 bases between them. The CDR3 spans 13 residues. Written as DNA, the CDR3 is TGTGCCAGCAGGGACGGATCTAACTATGGCTACACCTTC. Its protein is CASRDGSNYGYTF.

The V call is TRBV19, the J call TRBJ2-2, with 9 bases that match TRBD1. From germline, CDR1 is LNHDA and CDR2 SQIVND (reference sequence). Trimming at V came to 1 base and at J to 2 bases, leaving 2 bases not matched to a gene. The CDR3 extends over 16 amino acids. The CDR3 DNA reads TGTGCCAGTAGTATAGGGACAGGGGCAAACACCGGGGAGCTGTTTTTT. It yields the protein CASSIGTGANTGELFF.

The chain combines TRBV20-1 with TRBJ1-6; 8 bases fit TRBD1. The CDR3 spans 10 residues. The germline V gene has CDR1 DFQATT and CDR2 SNEGSKA (reference sequence). V trimming: 4 bases; J trimming: 18 bases; junction bases outside the gene matches: 5. The CDR3 protein is CSANIGQGHF. CDR3 nucleotides: TGCAGTGCTAACATAGGACAGGGCCACTTT.

This clone came up a few times. This chain links TRBV30 with TRBJ1-1; no definite D call. There are 14 residues in the CDR3. Germline CDR1 GTSNPN, CDR2 SVGIG (reference sequence). Trimming stripped 2 bases from V and 1 base from J, with 11 bases between. As DNA, the CDR3 is TGTGCCTGGAGTCTCCGACGCGGGAACACTGAAGCTTTCTTT. This codes for CAWSLRRGNTEAFF.

The V gene is TRBV11-2, the J gene TRBJ1-5; no clear D gene. There are 14 residues in the CDR3. Trimming pared 5 bases from V and 7 bases from J, leaving 15 bases between. Germline V lookup: CDR1 SGHAT, CDR2 FQNNGV. DNA of the CDR3: TGTGCCAGCAGCCCCATTGGTTTTCAGCAGCCCCAGCATTTT. It is translated as CASSPIGFQQPQHF.

This clone was detected once. The chain is built from TRBV28 and TRBJ2-2, with D hard to call. CDR1 is MDHEN and CDR2 is SYDVKM in the germline V gene. V lost 6 bases and J lost 6, with 11 bases in between. The CDR3 length is 13 residues. The CDR3 sequence is CASRLLGPGELFF. CDR3 in DNA: TGTGCCAGCAGACTCCTGGGTCCCGGGGAGCTGTTTTTT.

This clone was counted between two and nine times. The rearrangement joins TRBV4-1 to TRBJ1-1, with TRBD1 identical over 7 bases. J gave up 3 bases and V 5 bases, and 6 bases lay outside the gene matches. Per the germline V gene, CDR1 is MGHRA and CDR2 is YSYEKL. CDR3 size: 14 residues. The chain's CDR3 is CASSKRQGDTEAFF. CDR3 in DNA: TGCGCCAGCAGCAAGCGACAGGGAGACACTGAAGCTTTCTTT.

This chain joins TRBV15 and TRBJ2-1; no reliable D call. The ends were cut back, 0 bases at V and 8 bases at J, with 5 bases in the middle. CDR1 is LNHNV and CDR2 is YYDKDF in the germline V gene (reference sequence). CDR3 length: 12 amino acids. The CDR3 sequence is CATSRDYDEQFF. In nucleotides, the CDR3 is TGTGCCACCAGCAGAGATTACGATGAGCAGTTCTTC.

The chain recombines TRBV10-3 with TRBJ2-5; 8 bases fit TRBD2. The assigned J gene may be wrong: the sequence end matches TRBJ2-7 better. Germline CDR1 is ENHRY and CDR2 is SYGVKD. The CDR3 covers 13 residues. DNA of the CDR3: TGTGCCGCCGCCAGCGGGAGAAACGTCGAGCAGTACTTC. Amino acid sequence: CAAASGRNVEQYF.

The V gene is TRBV29-1, the J gene TRBJ1-2; 9 nucleotides agree with TRBD1. V lost 6 bases, J lost 2 bases, and 7 bases stayed unmatched. CDR1 SQVTM and CDR2 ANQGSEA come from the germline V gene. The CDR3 has 14 amino acids. In DNA form, the CDR3 reads TGCAGCGTAGGTCCCGGGACAGGGAACTATGGCTACACCTTC. It encodes CSVGPGTGNYGYTF.

The gene calls are TRBV29-1 and TRBJ1-3; 7 positions match TRBD1. The V gene's germline CDR1 is SQVTM and CDR2 ANQGSEA. J was trimmed by 2 bases and V by 5 bases; bases with no gene match: 9. The CDR3 totals 15 residues. CDR3 DNA: TGCAGCGTTTGGCCAGAGGGGGCAGCTGGAAACACCATATATTTT. Its translation: CSVWPEGAAGNTIYF.

A single count supports this clone. V gene TRBV7-9 combines with J gene TRBJ2-3, with TRBD2 matching over 9 bases. Germline CDR1 and CDR2: SEHNR and FQNEAQ (reference sequence). The CDR3 has 18 amino acids. V gave up 5 bases and J gave up 1 base; unmatched junction bases: 13. The CDR3 DNA reads as TGTGCCAGCAGCCCCGGGCGGGGGGGGCCTGGGGGCACAGATACGCAGTATTTT. As protein: CASSPGRGGPGGTDTQYF.

In its sample, this clone was seen a few times. The chain uses TRBV7-9 and TRBJ1-1; 7 bases fit TRBD1. The germline CDR1 and CDR2 sequences are SEHNR and FQNEAQ (reference sequence). With 5 bases clipped from V and 4 bases from J, the junction kept 13 bases outside the gene matches. This CDR3 is built from 16 residues. The CDR3 DNA reads as TGTGCCAGCAGCCCACGACAGGGTGAGGTTCTCACTGAAGCTTTCTTT. It specifies CASSPRQGEVLTEAFF. Full variable domain (outside the CDR3, taken from reference TRBV7-9 and TRBJ1-1): DTGVSQNPRHKITKRGQNVTFRCDPISEHNRLYWYRQTLGQGPEFLTYFQNEAQLEKSRLLSDRFSAERPKGSFSTLEIQRTEQGDSAMYLCASSPRQGEVLTEAFFGQGTRLTVV.

The chain is built from TRBV7-9 and TRBJ1-1; D is uncertain. This CDR3 has 14 residues. V lost 0 bases, J lost 2 bases, and 7 bases lay in between. Germline V gene sequence: CDR1 SEHNR, CDR2 FQNEAQ (reference sequence). The CDR3 DNA sequence: TGTGCCAGCAGCTTAGCGGAAGTTAACACTGAAGCTTTCTTT. Its translation is CASSLAEVNTEAFF.

The chain combines TRBV28 with TRBJ2-5; possible D gene TRBD2, 7 bases. The CDR3 has 13 amino acids. The germline gives CDR1 MDHEN, CDR2 SYDVKM. Trimming pared 6 bases from V and 5 bases from J, leaving 13 bases between. In DNA form, the CDR3 reads TGTGCCAGCAGCTTAGGGGGAGGGGAGACCCAGTACTTC. Encoded protein: CASSLGGGETQYF.

This chain uses TRBV27 with TRBJ2-1, with a weak D call TRBD2 (6 bases). CDR3 length equals 15 residues. Trimming took 8 bases from V and 3 from J, leaving 17 bases between them. Germline V gene data show CDR1 as MNHEY and CDR2 as SMNVEV (reference sequence). CDR3 bases: TGTGCCAGCGGTTGGGACTCCTCTCTCTACAATGAGCAGTTCTTC. Translated, it gives CASGWDSSLYNEQFF.

V gene TRBV21-1 combines with J gene TRBJ2-1; whether TRBD1, the table's D call, matches the DNA was not checked. TRBV21-1 is termed a pseudogene. CDR3 length: 15 amino acids. CDR3 residues: CASALGQGAKHEQFF. Here the CDR3 DNA reads TGTGCCAGCGCTCTTGGACAGGGGGCTAAGCATGAGCAGTTCTTC.

The chain has TRBV7-2 and TRBJ2-7; 8 bases fit TRBD2. The V gene's germline CDR1 is SGHTA and CDR2 FQGNSA. Trimming cost V 5 bases and J 2 bases; bases outside gene matches: 5. The CDR3 has 14 residues. CDR3 amino acids: CASSLERGPYEQYF. CDR3 bases: TGTGCCAGCAGCCTAGAGCGGGGGCCCTACGAGCAGTACTTC.

The chain couples TRBV5-8 to TRBJ1-2; D remains ambiguous. The germline V gene has CDR1 SGHTS and CDR2 YDEGEE. CDR3 length: 13 amino acids. Trimming took off 1 base at V and 3 bases at J, with 7 bases between the two ends. CDR3 coding DNA: TGTGCCAGCAGCTTGTTATCCGACTATGGCTACACCTTC. Its translation is CASSLLSDYGYTF.

The J gene is TRBJ2-5, the V gene TRBV7-9, with 15 bases lining up with TRBD2. The CDR3 has 17 amino acids. V lost 2 bases, J lost 4 bases, and 5 bases stayed unmatched. Germline CDR1 SEHNR, CDR2 FQNEAQ (reference sequence). The chain's CDR3 is CASSLPLGLAGGETQYF. For the CDR3, the DNA is TGTGCCAGCAGCTTACCCTTGGGACTAGCGGGAGGAGAGACCCAGTACTTC.

This clone has just a few counts. This sequence joins TRBV19 and TRBJ1-5, with a tentative D call TRBD1 (6 bases). Trimming took 5 bases from V and 7 from J, leaving 12 bases between them. Per the germline V gene, CDR1 is LNHDA and CDR2 is SQIVND (reference sequence). The CDR3 spans 13 residues. CDR3 amino acids: CASSATGTQPQHF. For the CDR3, the DNA is TGTGCCAGTAGTGCCACCGGGACACAGCCCCAGCATTTT.

The J gene is TRBJ2-7, the V gene TRBV27, with TRBD1 identical over 9 bases. The V and J ends lost 0 bases and 5 bases, in that order; junction bases with no gene match: 5. Per germline, CDR1 MNHEY and CDR2 SMNVEV (reference sequence). CDR3 length: 15 residues. The CDR3 region has the DNA TGTGCCAGCAGTTTATCCTGGACAGGGGCCAACGAGCAGTACTTC. Translation gives CASSLSWTGANEQYF.